This T cell receptor (beta chain) was sequenced during a study of blood T cell repertoires in COVID-19. Study-level background: Researchers got acute and convalescent COVID-19 samples from the United States, Italy and Spain. T cells, B-cell-depleted T cells, or PBMCs supplied cDNA or gDNA.

Per the original data handling: For nucleated cells, counts were estimated from reference gene primer amplification. Only in-frame clones appear in the TCRdb table, and some are missing; sequencing was by immunoSEQ multiplex PCR. From that table come the V and J calls and clone size; the DNA was used to work out D and trimming. The sample holds under 250,000 clones; about 86% are singletons and the top ten take 2.3%. The V end lost 6 bases, the J end lost 4 bases, and 10 bases lay between the germline ends. The CDR3 is 13 amino acids. Per germline, CDR1 MNHEY and CDR2 SVGAGI. This TCR came from a woman aged 55-69 years with acute or convalescent COVID-19. Sample: peripheral blood. The chain employs TRBV6-5 and TRBJ1-5, with a possible D match to TRBD1 (5 bases). The CDR3: CASRDNFNQPQHF. CDR3 sequence (DNA): TGTGCCAGCAGGGACAATTTTAATCAGCCCCAGCATTTT.